The 23 T cell receptor beta chains below were found in one sample sequenced in a study of blood T cells in healthy people across ages (dated by TCRdb to about 2015). The receptor library was made with 5' RACE. TCRdb lists the instrument as Illumina HiSeq 2500. The second PCR ran for roughly 7 to 11 cycles and used a J-beta primer mix along with a sample-barcoded 5' primer. TCRdb handled the public reads itself, with Q25 trimming in fastp and clone calling in MiXCR, and kept productive beta chains. Rows matching on CDR3 protein sequence are summarized as one entry with the most common DNA and genes. This sample gives fewer than 800,000 distinct CDR3 sequences in total; around 25% of them show up just once. Just under 9.5% of the sample goes to the ten largest clones. These data also formed part of another study, on T cells of mothers and their children.

The sequenced material came from blood. The receptors derive from a boy under 18 in good health.

In this sample, this clonotype turned up a few times. This chain links TRBV24-1 with TRBJ2-2, with TRBD1 matching 8 bases. V gave up 0 bases and J gave up 8 bases; unmatched junction bases: 10. The CDR3 extends over 17 amino acids. Per the germline V gene, CDR1 is KGHDR and CDR2 is SFDVKD. The DNA of the CDR3 is TGTGCCACCAGTGATTTGCCAGACAGGGGTACACCGGGGGAGCTGTTTTTT. This gives the protein CATSDLPDRGTPGELFF.

This clonotype came up a few times. V usage is TRBV6-2 or TRBV6-3 and J usage is TRBJ2-7, with D possibly being TRBD1 (6 bases). V was cut by 10 bases and J by 3 bases, with 13 bases left in between. The CDR3 is made up of 12 amino acids. Germline V lookup: CDR1 MNHEY, CDR2 SVGEGT. The CDR3, as DNA: TGTGCCACCCGGGACACCCACTACGAGCAGTACTTC. Its translation is CATRDTHYEQYF.

The chain employs TRBV29-1 and TRBJ1-2, with D possibly TRBD1 on 6 matching bases. Germline-derived CDR1 and CDR2 are SQVTM and ANQGSEA. The CDR3 is made up of 11 amino acids. With 0 bases removed from V and 10 bases from J, the gap between germline ends came to 9 bases. This CDR3 reads CSVEDRTDYTF. The CDR3, as DNA: TGCAGCGTTGAAGACCGGACAGACTACACCTTC.

The chain couples TRBV25-1 to TRBJ2-7; either TRBD1 or TRBD2 may supply D (7 bases each). Trimming stripped 8 bases from V and 2 bases from J, with 16 bases between. Looked up from germline, CDR1 is MGHDK and CDR2 is SYGVNS. The CDR3 length is 14 residues. The CDR3 nucleotides read TGTGCCAGCGCCAGGGGGGGCAAGACCTACGAGCAGTACTTC. Amino acid sequence: CASARGGKTYEQYF.

This clonotype was counted only a few times. The chain employs TRBV7-2 and TRBJ2-7; D is unresolved. This CDR3 has 14 residues. The germline V and J ends were trimmed by 1 base and 3 bases, with 10 bases remaining between them. Per germline, CDR1 SGHTA and CDR2 FQGNSA. The CDR3 region is CASSLVKDHYEQYF. The CDR3 bases are TGTGCCAGCAGCTTAGTCAAGGATCACTACGAGCAGTACTTC.

The chain's CDR3 is CASSYEGLASNEQFF. CDR3 DNA sequence: TGTGCCAGCAGCTACGAGGGCCTAGCTAGTAATGAGCAGTTCTTC. The chain couples TRBV2 to TRBJ2-1; weak D call: TRBD2 (5 bases). CDR1 SNHLY and CDR2 FYNNEI come from the germline V gene. This CDR3 comprises 15 residues. Trimming stripped 6 bases from V and 7 bases from J, with 19 bases between.

This clonotype was seen just once. The chain uses TRBV9 and TRBJ2-3; TRBD2 agrees at 14 bases. V lost 3 bases, J lost 4 bases, and 16 bases stayed unmatched. This CDR3 contains 20 residues. Germline assignment: CDR1 SGDLS and CDR2 YYNGEE. This CDR3 is CASSGRLAGGEFQVADTQYF. The DNA of the CDR3 is TGTGCCAGCAGCGGGAGACTAGCGGGGGGGGAATTCCAAGTGGCAGATACGCAGTATTTT.

This clonotype was seen more than once but under ten times. The V call is TRBV20-1, the J call TRBJ2-7; unclear D gene. This CDR3 is 15 amino acids long. The V gene lost 0 bases and the J gene lost 1 base, with 13 bases spanning the gap. The germline V gene encodes CDR1 DFQATT and CDR2 SNEGSKA (reference sequence). The CDR3 coding sequence is TGCAGTGCTAGAGATCCAGGTCAACAATCCTACGAGCAGTACTTC. Translation: CSARDPGQQSYEQYF.

The chain combines TRBV5-1 with TRBJ2-7; tentatively, D is TRBD2 (6 bases). The DNA end is a closer match to TRBJ2-1, so the J assignment may be wrong. Germline V gives CDR1 SGHRS, CDR2 YFSETQ. The CDR3 is 14 residues long. The CDR3 nucleotides read TGCGCCAGCAGCTTATCCAGAGCTAGCGATGAGCAGTTCTTC. It specifies CASSLSRASDEQFF.

V usage is TRBV27 and J usage is TRBJ1-1; TRBD1 matches 9 bases. The germline V gene encodes CDR1 MNHEY and CDR2 SMNVEV (reference sequence). V trimming: 6 bases; J trimming: 8 bases; junction bases outside the gene matches: 13. The CDR3 consists of 15 residues. For the CDR3, the DNA is TGTGCCAGCAGGCATTGGGATGACAGGGGGAGCGAAGCTTTCTTT. Protein: CASRHWDDRGSEAFF.

The chain employs TRBV7-9 and TRBJ2-7, with D tentatively TRBD1 (5 bases). Germline lookup yields CDR1 SEHNR and CDR2 FQNEAQ (reference sequence). V lost 2 bases and J lost 4, with 21 bases in between. There are 17 residues in the CDR3. For the CDR3, the DNA is TGTGCCAGCAGCTTAATTCTCGGTGGGCAGGGTCAATACGAGCAGTACTTC. Residues: CASSLILGGQGQYEQYF.

This clonotype was seen ten or more times. At one end, the junction sequence differs from germline, possibly due to a read error. This chain uses TRBV3-1 with TRBJ2-5, with no clear D. The CDR3 is 13 residues long. Looked up from germline, CDR1 is LGHDT and CDR2 is YNNKEL (reference sequence). CDR3 in amino acids: CASSQGAGETQYF. The CDR3 DNA sequence: TGCGCCAGCAGCCAAGGCGCTGGGGAGACCCAGTACTTC.

V gene TRBV7-2 combines with J gene TRBJ2-5, with TRBD2 matching over 10 bases. The J call may be incorrect, as the DNA end agrees better with TRBJ2-7. Looked up from germline, CDR1 is SGHTA and CDR2 is FQGNSA. CDR3 length: 15 residues. The CDR3 is CASSLAERGGYEQYF. The CDR3 nucleotides are TGTGCCAGCAGCTTAGCGGAGCGGGGGGGCTACGAGCAGTACTTC.

The chain joins TRBV5-6 to TRBJ2-1, with D uncertain. This CDR3 contains 14 residues. CDR1 and CDR2 (germline): SGHDT, YYEEEE. V dropped 2 bases and J dropped 10 bases, with 16 bases sitting between them. CDR3 DNA: TGTGCCAGCAGCTTAGGCTCGTCGTTGGGAGAGCAGTTCTTC. Translating gives CASSLGSSLGEQFF.

The chain links TRBV7-9 to TRBJ2-5, with D tentatively TRBD1 (6 bases). The germline V gene encodes CDR1 SEHNR and CDR2 FQNEAQ (reference sequence). This CDR3 comprises 15 residues. V was cut by 5 bases and J by 4 bases, with 17 bases left in between. CDR3 region: CASSPPRGIGETQYF. DNA of the CDR3: TGTGCCAGCAGCCCACCCAGGGGAATCGGAGAGACCCAGTACTTC.

The chain carries TRBV27 and TRBJ1-2, with D perhaps TRBD1 (5 bases). Germline V gene sequence: CDR1 MNHEY, CDR2 SMNVEV (reference sequence). Between the trimmed V and J ends, which lost 3 bases and 1 base, there was a span of 15 bases. The CDR3 consists of 16 residues. The CDR3 loop is CASSFSRGGYNYGYTF. CDR3 nucleotide sequence: TGTGCCAGCAGTTTTTCCCGGGGCGGATATAACTATGGCTACACCTTC.

This clonotype was observed a few times. A read error may produce the germline difference seen at one junction end. The chain has TRBV5-6 and TRBJ2-5; 8 nucleotides line up with TRBD2. This CDR3 has 16 amino acids. Germline V gene lookup returns CDR1 SGHDT and CDR2 YYEEEE. This CDR3 reads CAGSKPAGEPQETQYF. The CDR3 coding sequence is TGTGCCGGCAGCAAACCAGCGGGGGAGCCACAAGAGACCCAGTACTTC.

This clonotype was picked up a small number of times. The rearrangement joins TRBV10-3 to TRBJ2-7; D could derive from TRBD1 or TRBD2 (5 bases each). This CDR3 contains 13 residues. Trimming shortened V by 3 bases and J by 3 bases, and 9 bases separated the two germline ends. CDR1 and CDR2 from the germline V gene are ENHRY and SYGVKD. In nucleotides, the CDR3 is TGTGCCATCAGTGACCCGGGACGCTACGAGCAGTACTTC. Protein product: CAISDPGRYEQYF.

This clonotype has only a few counts. This chain joins TRBV2 and TRBJ2-5; 7 bases fit TRBD2. This CDR3 has 13 amino acids. In germline, CDR1 is SNHLY, CDR2 FYNNEI. V lost 5 bases, J lost 5 bases, and 5 bases stayed unmatched. The CDR3 spells CASSRLAWETQYF. The DNA for the CDR3 is TGTGCCAGCAGTAGACTAGCTTGGGAGACCCAGTACTTC.

In this sample, this clonotype turned up once. This chain joins TRBV18 and TRBJ2-1; no clear D gene. The CDR3 is made up of 15 amino acids. Germline V gene data show CDR1 as KGHSH and CDR2 as LQKENI. V gave up 4 bases and J gave up 4 bases, with 14 bases separating them. This chain's CDR3 is CASSLNILGYNEQFF. In DNA, the CDR3 is TGTGCCAGCTCACTCAATATCCTAGGGTACAATGAGCAGTTCTTC.

This clonotype has a handful of counts. The J gene is TRBJ2-3, the V gene TRBV7-2; D perhaps matches TRBD2 (5 bases). Germline V lookup: CDR1 SGHTA, CDR2 FQGNSA. Trimming shortened V by 5 bases and J by 0 bases, and 12 bases separated the two germline ends. The CDR3 is made up of 15 amino acids. In DNA, the CDR3 is TGTGCCAGCAGCCGCGACGGGAAAAGCACAGATACGCAGTATTTT. This codes for CASSRDGKSTDTQYF. The variable domain in full, completed from reference TRBV7-2 and TRBJ2-3, reads GAGVSQSPSNKVTEKGKDVELRCDPISGHTALYWYRQSLGQGLEFLIYFQGNSAPDKSGLPSDRFSAERTGGSVSTLTIQRTQQEDSAVYLCASSRDGKSTDTQYFGPGTRLTVL.

V is TRBV12-3 or TRBV12-4 and J is TRBJ2-5, with TRBD2 as a possible D gene (5 bases). Trimming removed 3 bases at V and 2 bases at J, with 10 bases between. The CDR3 contains 14 residues. The CDR3 region is CASSFNREQETQYF. The CDR3 DNA sequence: TGTGCCAGCAGTTTTAACCGGGAACAAGAGACCCAGTACTTC.

This clonotype came up a few times. The V call is TRBV7-6, the J call TRBJ1-4; possibly TRBD1 for D (6 bases). This CDR3 contains 15 residues. V lost 3 bases and J lost 7, with 15 bases in between. CDR1 is SGHVS and CDR2 is FNYEAQ in the germline V gene. The CDR3 reads CASSFGGAIGEKLFF. CDR3 nucleotide sequence: TGTGCCAGCAGCTTCGGGGGGGCAATAGGTGAAAAACTGTTTTTT.